The present TCR beta chain was sequenced within a study of T cells of healthy individuals. Each CDR3 protein is one row after TCRdb ran MiXCR on the 5' RACE reads. The sample carries 75,000 to 95,000 distinct CDR3 sequences, around 5.1% recorded once. The ends lost 6 bases at V and 3 bases at J; junction bases unmatched: 13. The germline V gene has CDR1 SGHAT and CDR2 FQNNGV. The CDR3 loop spans 17 amino acids. This clonotype was recorded many times. V is TRBV11-2 and J is TRBJ2-7, with 11 bases matching TRBD2. The clonotype originates from a female donor in good health. CDR3 in DNA: TGTGCCAGCAGGGCTCCTAGCGGGAGGACCTTCGACTACGAGCAGTACTTC. This codes for CASRAPSGRTFDYEQYF.